The entry below describes one T cell receptor (beta chain). The CDR3 consists of 16 residues. The V gene lost 5 bases and the J gene lost 0 bases, with 17 bases spanning the gap. Germline V CDR1 and CDR2: GTSNPN, SVGIG (reference sequence). This sample was taken from a study of shared clonotypes between healthy human individuals. Measured with immunoSEQ multiplex PCR; TCRdb has only the in-frame clones, and not every one. The sample shows over 2 million clones, over 85% of them seen only once. The chain is built from TRBV30 and TRBJ1-5, with TRBD1 as a possible D gene (6 bases). The clonotype originates from a man younger than 35 in good health. The specimen sequenced was naive CD4+ T cells sorted from blood. The subset denotes: CD45RA+ positively selected. The DNA for the CDR3 is TGTGCCTGGGACAAGGGGGGGTCGAATAGCAATCAGCCCCAGCATTTT. This translates into CAWDKGGSNSNQPQHF.